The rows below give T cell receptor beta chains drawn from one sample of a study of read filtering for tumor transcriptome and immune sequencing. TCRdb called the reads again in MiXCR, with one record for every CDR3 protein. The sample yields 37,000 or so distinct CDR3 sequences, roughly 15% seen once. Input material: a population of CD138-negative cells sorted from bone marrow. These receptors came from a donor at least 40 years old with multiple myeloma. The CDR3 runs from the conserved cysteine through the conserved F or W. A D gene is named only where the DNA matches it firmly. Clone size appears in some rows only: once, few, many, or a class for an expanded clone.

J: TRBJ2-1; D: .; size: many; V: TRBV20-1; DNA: TGCAGTGCTAGAGGTAATAGAAGAGACAATGAGCAGTTCTTC; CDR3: CSARGNRRDNEQFF
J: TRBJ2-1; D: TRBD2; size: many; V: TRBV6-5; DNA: TGTGCCAGCAGGACGGGAGGGTGGGACTACAATGAGCAGTTCTTC; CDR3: CASRTGGWDYNEQFF
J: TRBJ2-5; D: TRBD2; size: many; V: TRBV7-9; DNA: TGTGCCAGCAGCCAGCGGGGGTTAGCCCAAGAGACCCAGTACTTC; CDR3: CASSQRGLAQETQYF
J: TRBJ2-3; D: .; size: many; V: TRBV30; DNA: TGTGCCTGGAGTAAGGGTCGGGATACGCAGTATTTT; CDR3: CAWSKGRDTQYF
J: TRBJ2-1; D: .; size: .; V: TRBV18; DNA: TGTGCCAGCTCCCCCCGGGATCACAATGAGCAGTTCTTC; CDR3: CASSPRDHNEQFF
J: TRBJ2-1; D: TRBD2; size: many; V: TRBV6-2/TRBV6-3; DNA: TGTGCCAGCAGTTACTCTCAGACTAGCGTCTCCTACAATGAGCAGTTCTTC; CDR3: CASSYSQTSVSYNEQFF
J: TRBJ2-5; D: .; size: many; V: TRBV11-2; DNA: TGTGCCAGCAGCCCACAAGAGACCCAGTACTTC; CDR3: CASSPQETQYF
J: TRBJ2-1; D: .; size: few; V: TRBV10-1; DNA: TGCGCCAGCAGTGAGCCTTCGAGCTCCTACAATGAGCAGTTCTTC; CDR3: CASSEPSSSYNEQFF
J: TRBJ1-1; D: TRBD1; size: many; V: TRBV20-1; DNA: TGCAGTGCTAGAGATCAGGGGGCGGACACTGAAGCTTTCTTT; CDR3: CSARDQGADTEAFF
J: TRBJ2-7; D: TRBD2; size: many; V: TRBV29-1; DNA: TGCAGCGTTGGGGGGGGAGCCTACGAGCAGTACTTC; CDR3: CSVGGGAYEQYF
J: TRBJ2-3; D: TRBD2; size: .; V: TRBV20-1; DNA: TGCAGTGCTAGATTGCGGGGGAGCACAGATACGCAGTATTTT; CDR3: CSARLRGSTDTQYF
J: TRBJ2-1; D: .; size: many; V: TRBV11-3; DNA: TGTGCCAGCAGCTTTGGGGGCCTCTCCTACAATGAGCAGTTCTTC; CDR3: CASSFGGLSYNEQFF
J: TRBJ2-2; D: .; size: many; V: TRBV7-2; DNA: TGTGCCAGCAGCAAAACGGGATCCAGCACCGGGGAGCTGTTTTTT; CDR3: CASSKTGSSTGELFF
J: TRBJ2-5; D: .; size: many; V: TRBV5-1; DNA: TGCGCCAGCAGCTACCTCGGTGACCAGTACTTC; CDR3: CASSYLGDQYF
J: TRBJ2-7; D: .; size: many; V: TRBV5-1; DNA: TGCGCCAGCAGACAGGGCTTCCAGGGCGAGCAGTACTTC; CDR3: CASRQGFQGEQYF
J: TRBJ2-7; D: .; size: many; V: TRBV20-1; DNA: TGCAGTGCTAGAGATCATCAGGACAGCTACGAGCAGTACTTC; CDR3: CSARDHQDSYEQYF
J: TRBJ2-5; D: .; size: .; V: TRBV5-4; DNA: TGTGCCAGCAGCTTCCAGGACCAAGGGACCCAGTACTTC; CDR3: CASSFQDQGTQYF
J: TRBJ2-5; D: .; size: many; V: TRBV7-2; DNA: TGTGCCAGCAGCTTAGGGGGAGGGGGTGGCGAGACCCAGTACTTC; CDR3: CASSLGGGGGETQYF
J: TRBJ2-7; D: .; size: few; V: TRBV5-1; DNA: TGCGCCAGCAGCGCCGGGGGAGGCGACTCCTACGAGCAGTACTTC; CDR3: CASSAGGGDSYEQYF
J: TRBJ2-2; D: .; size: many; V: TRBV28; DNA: TGTGCCAGCATTCCCCTGAAATTCGCGGGAAACACCGGGGAGCTGTTTTTT; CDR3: CASIPLKFAGNTGELFF
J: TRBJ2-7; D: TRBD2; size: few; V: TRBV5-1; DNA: TGCGCCAGCAGACGTAGCGGGAGTACCTACGAGCAGTACTTC; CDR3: CASRRSGSTYEQYF
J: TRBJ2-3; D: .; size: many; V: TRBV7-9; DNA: TGTGCCAGCAGATTTAGCACAGATACGCAGTATTTT; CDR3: CASRFSTDTQYF
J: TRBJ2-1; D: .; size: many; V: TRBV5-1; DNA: TGCGCCAGCAGCCTGGACTCAAGCTCCTACAATGAGCAGTTCTTC; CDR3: CASSLDSSSYNEQFF
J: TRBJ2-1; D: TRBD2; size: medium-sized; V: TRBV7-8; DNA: TGTGCCAGCAGCCCTGGGACTAGCGGGAGTTACGGAGAGCAGTTCTTC; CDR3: CASSPGTSGSYGEQFF
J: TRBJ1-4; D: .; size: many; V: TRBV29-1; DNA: TGCAGCGCGGGGGGGGCGAATGAAAAACTGTTTTTT; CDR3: CSAGGANEKLFF
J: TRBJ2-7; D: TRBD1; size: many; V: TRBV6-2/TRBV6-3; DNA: TGTGCCAGCAGCTCTGATCCGGACAGGTTCCTTTCCTACGAGCAGTACTTC; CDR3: CASSSDPDRFLSYEQYF
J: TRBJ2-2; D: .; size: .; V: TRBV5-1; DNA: TGCGCCAGCAGCCCTCAGGGGGGTTCCCCCGGCGGGGAGCTGTTTTTT; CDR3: CASSPQGGSPGGELFF
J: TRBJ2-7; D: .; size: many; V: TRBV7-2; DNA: TGTGCCAGCAGCAACCGGGACACCAAGTTCGAGCAGTACTTC; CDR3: CASSNRDTKFEQYF
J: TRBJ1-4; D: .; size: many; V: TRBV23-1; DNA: TGCGCCAGCAGTCAATCCTTACAGAATGAAAAACTGTTTTTT; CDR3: CASSQSLQNEKLFF
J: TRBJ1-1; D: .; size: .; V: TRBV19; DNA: TGTGCCAGTAGTATTGGGCGGGGGGCTAAAGCTTTCTTT; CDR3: CASSIGRGAKAFF
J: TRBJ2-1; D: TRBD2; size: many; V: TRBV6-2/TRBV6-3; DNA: TGTGCCAGCATATCCCGACTAGCGGGTTACAATGAGCAGTTCTTC; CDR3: CASISRLAGYNEQFF
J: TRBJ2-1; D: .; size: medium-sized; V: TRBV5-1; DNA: TGCGCCAGCAGCTTGGGCGGGCATGAGCAGTTCTTC; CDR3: CASSLGGHEQFF
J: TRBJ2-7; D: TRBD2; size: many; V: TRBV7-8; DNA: TGTGCCAGCAGCTTAGGGCTAGCGGGATCCTACGAGCAGTACTTC; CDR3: CASSLGLAGSYEQYF
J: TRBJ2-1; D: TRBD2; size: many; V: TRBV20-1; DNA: TGCAGTGCTAGAGATTTGAGAGCTAGCGGACTCTACAATGAGCAGTTCTTC; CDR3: CSARDLRASGLYNEQFF
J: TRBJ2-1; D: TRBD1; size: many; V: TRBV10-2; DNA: TGCGCCAGCAGCACAGGGGCGTTTGGGCAGTTCTTC; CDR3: CASSTGAFGQFF
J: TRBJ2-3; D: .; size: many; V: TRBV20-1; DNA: TGCAGTGCTAAACGCGGGACAGGCACAGATACGCAGTATTTT; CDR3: CSAKRGTGTDTQYF
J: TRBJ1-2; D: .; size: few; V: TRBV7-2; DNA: TGTGCCAGCAGCTTAGGAGGTCGGGCCTCGAACTATGGCTACACCTTC; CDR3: CASSLGGRASNYGYTF
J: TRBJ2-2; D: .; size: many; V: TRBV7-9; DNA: TGTGCCAGCAGCTTAGGAGGCGGTGCCGGGGAGCTGTTTTTT; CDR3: CASSLGGGAGELFF
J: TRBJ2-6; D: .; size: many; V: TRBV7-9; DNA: TGTGCCAGCAGCTTAGGGGCTTCTGGGGCCAACGTCCTGACCTTC; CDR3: CASSLGASGANVLTF
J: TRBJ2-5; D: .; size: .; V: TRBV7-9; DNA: TGTGCCGGGGGGCTAGAGATCCAGTACTTC; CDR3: CAGGLEIQYF
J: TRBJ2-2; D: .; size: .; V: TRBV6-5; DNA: TGTGCCAGCAGTTACGGGGCCAACACCGGGGAGCTGTTTTTT; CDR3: CASSYGANTGELFF
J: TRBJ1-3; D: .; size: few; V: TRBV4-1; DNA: TGCGCCAGCAGCCAAGGCGCAGGGGCCGGTGGAAACACCATATATTTT; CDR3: CASSQGAGAGGNTIYF
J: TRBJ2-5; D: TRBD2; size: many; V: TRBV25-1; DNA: TGTGCCAGCAGTGATGAGGCTATCGGGGGGGCGTCTAGAGAGACCCAGTACTTC; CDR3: CASSDEAIGGASRETQYF
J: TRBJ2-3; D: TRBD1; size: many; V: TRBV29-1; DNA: TGCAGCGGGAGGGACAGGGATCCAGATACGCAGTATTTT; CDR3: CSGRDRDPDTQYF
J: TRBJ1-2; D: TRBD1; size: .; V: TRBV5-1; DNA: TGCGCCAGCAGCTTATTCCGGGGGTCGGGACAGGGGATCGGCTACACCTTC; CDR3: CASSLFRGSGQGIGYTF
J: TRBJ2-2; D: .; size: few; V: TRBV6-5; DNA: TGTGCCAGCAACAAAGGGTACGGGGAGCTGTTTTTT; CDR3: CASNKGYGELFF
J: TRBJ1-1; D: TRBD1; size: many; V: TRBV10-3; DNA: TGTGCCATCAGTGAGTCTGGGGACAGTGAAGCTTTCTTT; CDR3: CAISESGDSEAFF
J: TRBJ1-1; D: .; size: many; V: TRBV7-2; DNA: TGTGCCAGCAGCGTAGGGAGTCGGACAGCCTACACTGAAGCTTTCTTT; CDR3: CASSVGSRTAYTEAFF